The 16 T cell receptor beta chains presented below share a single source sample, sequenced in a study of response to subunit inactivated influenza vaccine. TCRdb itself ran the RT-PCR reads through MiXCR, one entry per CDR3 protein. The data contain approximately 310,000 distinct CDR3 sequences, 21% of them singletons. Source: PBMCs from blood, taken less than 22 months after vaccination. Receptor source: a man between 50 and 70 years old who received an inactivated influenza vaccine.

Only a few counts were recorded for this clonotype. The J gene is TRBJ1-5, the V gene TRBV20-1; tentatively, D is TRBD1 (6 bases). The V end was cut by 5 bases, the J end by 7 bases, with 12 bases between. The CDR3 runs to 12 residues. Germline V gene sequence: CDR1 DFQATT, CDR2 SNEGSKA (reference sequence). CDR3 region: CSAPTRGQPQHF. CDR3 bases: TGCAGTGCTCCGACGAGGGGGCAGCCCCAGCATTTT.

This chain links TRBV5-1 with TRBJ1-6; D is possibly TRBD1 (6 bases). CDR1 is SGHRS and CDR2 is YFSETQ in the germline V gene. V was cut by 1 base and J by 4 bases, with 9 bases left in between. This CDR3 is built from 15 residues. The DNA of the CDR3 is TGCGCCAGCAGCTTGAATACAGGGTATAATTCACCCCTCCACTTT. Encoded protein: CASSLNTGYNSPLHF.

This clonotype was seen only a few times. This chain links TRBV4-2 with TRBJ1-1; 9 nucleotides agree with TRBD1. V trimming: 5 bases; J trimming: 4 bases; junction bases outside the gene matches: 11. The CDR3 has 16 residues. Germline values: CDR1 LGHNA, CDR2 YNFKEQ. The CDR3 DNA reads TGTGCCAGCAGCGCCACTCTCCGGGACAGGGCCACTGAAGCTTTCTTT. As protein: CASSATLRDRATEAFF.

The sample holds a few counts of this clonotype. J is TRBJ2-1 and V is TRBV19, with 7 nucleotides matching TRBD2. The V gene end was trimmed by 5 bases and the J gene end by 8 bases; junction bases not matched to a gene: 6. Germline lookup yields CDR1 LNHDA and CDR2 SQIVND (reference sequence). The CDR3 length is 13 residues. The CDR3 here is CASSHRRGDEQFF. DNA for the CDR3: TGTGCCAGTAGTCACCGTCGGGGGGATGAGCAGTTCTTC.

This clonotype was observed many times. The V and J genes are TRBV11-3 and TRBJ1-5, with 7 nucleotides matching TRBD1. J lost 6 bases, V lost 4 bases, and 9 bases had no gene match. Per the germline V gene, CDR1 is SGHNT and CDR2 is YENEEA. The CDR3 is 15 residues long. The CDR3 bases are TGTGCCAGCAGCTCCCGACAGGGAGAGGGTCAGCCCCAGCATTTT. This translates into CASSSRQGEGQPQHF.

The genes are TRBV12-3 or TRBV12-4 and TRBJ1-6, with TRBD1 identical over 7 bases. V lost 5 bases to trimming and J lost 7 bases; unmatched junction nucleotides: 5. This CDR3 comprises 14 residues. CDR3 loop: CASSGTALNSPLHF. The CDR3 nucleotides read TGTGCCAGCAGTGGGACAGCACTAAATTCACCCCTCCACTTT.

In this sample, this clonotype turned up a few times. The rearrangement links TRBV20-1 to TRBJ2-1, with D maybe TRBD1 (6 bases). With 0 bases removed from V and 8 bases from J, the gap between germline ends came to 14 bases. The CDR3 has 14 residues. Germline V CDR1 and CDR2: DFQATT, SNEGSKA (reference sequence). The CDR3 region is CSAREQGWGHEQFF. The DNA for the CDR3 is TGCAGTGCTAGAGAACAGGGTTGGGGCCATGAGCAGTTCTTC.

The J gene is TRBJ2-1, the V gene TRBV10-3; 7 nucleotides align to TRBD1. The trim removed 5 bases at V and 3 bases at J, leaving 4 bases unmatched. Per the germline V gene, CDR1 is ENHRY and CDR2 is SYGVKD. The CDR3 has 14 residues. The CDR3 coding sequence is TGTGCCATCAGTTCCCGGGACAGCTACAATGAGCAGTTCTTC. It translates to CAISSRDSYNEQFF.

This clonotype was seen a few times. The chain joins TRBV7-9 to TRBJ1-2, with D possibly TRBD1 on 6 matching bases. This CDR3 is built from 13 residues. Looked up from germline, CDR1 is SEHNR and CDR2 is FQNEAQ (reference sequence). V was clipped by 5 bases and J by 4 bases, with 11 bases between them. The CDR3 spells CASSPDSFYGYTF. The CDR3 nucleotides are TGTGCCAGCAGCCCGGACAGTTTCTATGGCTACACCTTC.

This chain joins TRBV12-3 or TRBV12-4 and TRBJ2-2; D unresolved. CDR3 size: 16 residues. V was clipped by 5 bases and J by 4 bases, with 17 bases between them. The CDR3 protein is CASSLGPFPGTGELFF. The DNA of the CDR3 is TGTGCCAGCAGTCTAGGCCCCTTCCCGGGCACCGGGGAGCTGTTTTTT.

This clonotype was found many times. The chain couples TRBV7-9 to TRBJ1-3; no reliable D call. The germline V gene has CDR1 SEHNR and CDR2 FQNEAQ (reference sequence). Trimming shortened V by 5 bases and J by 3 bases, and 8 bases separated the two germline ends. This CDR3 comprises 13 residues. The CDR3 DNA reads TGTGCCAGCAGCCAAACAGATGGAAACACCATATATTTT. Translating it yields CASSQTDGNTIYF.

V usage is TRBV5-1 and J usage is TRBJ2-7; D remains ambiguous. V was trimmed by 4 bases and J by 3 bases, leaving 11 bases between them. From germline, CDR1 is SGHRS and CDR2 YFSETQ. The CDR3 sequence is 13 residues long. DNA of the CDR3: TGCGCCAGCAGCCTGAGCGACATCTACGAGCAGTACTTC. Translation: CASSLSDIYEQYF.

The V gene is TRBV11-2, the J gene TRBJ2-7; 7 bases align to TRBD2. The CDR3 extends over 15 amino acids. Germline CDR1 and CDR2: SGHAT and FQNNGV. With 1 base clipped from V and 3 bases from J, the junction kept 6 bases outside the gene matches. The CDR3 bases are TGTGCCAGCAGCTTAGGCCTCCCGGGGGGCTACGAGCAGTACTTC. It encodes CASSLGLPGGYEQYF.

This clonotype was seen repeatedly, ten times or more. V is TRBV6-5 and J is TRBJ1-2; the match to TRBD1 covers 7 bases. The CDR3 has 15 amino acids. Per germline, CDR1 MNHEY and CDR2 SVGAGI. Germline trimming cut 2 bases from V and 0 bases from J; bases unmatched to any gene: 3. The CDR3 DNA reads TGTGCCAGCAGTTACCTGGACAGGACTAACTATGGCTACACCTTC. Translating it yields CASSYLDRTNYGYTF.

The chain has TRBV11-2 and TRBJ1-1, with D tentatively TRBD1 (5 bases). CDR1 SGHAT and CDR2 FQNNGV come from the germline V gene. The CDR3 is made up of 15 amino acids. V was shortened by 3 bases and J by 0 bases, with 11 bases between the two germline ends. CDR3 nucleotide sequence: TGTGCCAGCAGCTTGGTTCGGGGGATGAACACTGAAGCTTTCTTT. It encodes CASSLVRGMNTEAFF.

This clonotype was recorded at least ten times. The chain joins TRBV6-1 to TRBJ1-6, with 8 bases identical to TRBD1. CDR1 is MNHNS and CDR2 is SASEGT in the germline V gene. Trimming cost V 7 bases and J 7 bases; bases outside gene matches: 18. This CDR3 is built from 18 residues. As DNA, the CDR3 is TGTGCCAGCACTACAGAGGACAGGGAACCAAGCTGGAATTCACCCCTCCACTTT. Translated: CASTTEDREPSWNSPLHF.